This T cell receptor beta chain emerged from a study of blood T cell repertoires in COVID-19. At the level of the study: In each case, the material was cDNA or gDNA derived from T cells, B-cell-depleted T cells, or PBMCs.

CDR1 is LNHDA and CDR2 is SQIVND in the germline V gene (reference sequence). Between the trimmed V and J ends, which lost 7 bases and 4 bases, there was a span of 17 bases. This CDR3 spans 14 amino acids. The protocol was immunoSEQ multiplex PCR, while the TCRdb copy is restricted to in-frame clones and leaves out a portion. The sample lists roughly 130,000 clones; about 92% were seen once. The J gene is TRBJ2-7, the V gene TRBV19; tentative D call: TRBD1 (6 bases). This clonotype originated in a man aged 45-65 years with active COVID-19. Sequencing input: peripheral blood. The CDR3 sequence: CASTATGGIYEQYF. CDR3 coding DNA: TGTGCCAGTACCGCGACAGGAGGCATTTACGAGCAGTACTTC.